This is a list of T cell receptor beta chains from one sample in a study of PD-L1 blockade in urothelial cancer. The table came from immunoSEQ multiplex PCR; TCRdb's copy has only in-frame clones and leaves some out. The table lists roughly 95,000 clones, around 90% of them singletons. This specimen consisted of PBMCs, obtained around atezolizumab (anti-PD-L1) treatment. The source of these receptors is a man aged 60-69 years with urothelial cancer. Each CDR3 is given with its conserved first and last residue. A D gene is named only where the DNA matches it firmly. A clone size is listed for some rows: how often the clone was seen (once, few, many), or a class if it is expanded.

D gene: TRBD1
J gene: TRBJ1-5
V gene: TRBV28
clone size: .
CDR3 protein: CASSPRTGDQPQHF
CDR3 DNA: TGTGCCAGCAGTCCCAGGACAGGGGACCAGCCCCAGCATTTT

D gene: .
J gene: TRBJ2-7
V gene: TRBV18
clone size: .
CDR3 protein: CASSPSAATYEQYF
CDR3 DNA: TGTGCCAGCTCACCCTCAGCGGCAACCTACGAGCAGTACTTC

D gene: .
J gene: TRBJ1-1
V gene: TRBV6-5
clone size: .
CDR3 protein: CASSYSTGLNTEAFF
CDR3 DNA: TGTGCCAGCAGTTACTCCACAGGCTTGAACACTGAAGCTTTCTTT

D gene: .
J gene: TRBJ2-7
V gene: TRBV5-1
clone size: once
CDR3 protein: CASTREGGVYEQYF
CDR3 DNA: TGCGCCAGCACCCGGGAAGGGGGAGTCTACGAGCAGTACTTC

D gene: TRBD1
J gene: TRBJ1-4
V gene: TRBV7-6
clone size: .
CDR3 protein: CASSPGQGGEKLFF
CDR3 DNA: TGTGCCAGCAGCCCAGGACAGGGTGGAGAAAAACTGTTTTTT

D gene: TRBD2
J gene: TRBJ2-2
V gene: TRBV5-6
clone size: .
CDR3 protein: CASSLVAGGTGELFF
CDR3 DNA: TGTGCCAGCAGCTTGGTCGCGGGGGGCACCGGGGAGCTGTTTTTT

D gene: TRBD2
J gene: TRBJ2-3
V gene: TRBV7-2
clone size: .
CDR3 protein: CASRWRESTDTQYF
CDR3 DNA: TGTGCCAGCAGGTGGCGGGAGAGCACAGATACGCAGTATTTT

D gene: .
J gene: TRBJ1-1
V gene: TRBV5-4
clone size: .
CDR3 protein: CASSLVGTTRAFF
CDR3 DNA: TGTGCCAGCAGCCTTGTAGGTACTACGAGGGCTTTCTTT

D gene: .
J gene: TRBJ1-4
V gene: TRBV5-4
clone size: .
CDR3 protein: CASSKTGTGGEKLFF
CDR3 DNA: TGTGCCAGCAGTAAAACAGGGACGGGGGGAGAAAAACTGTTTTTT

D gene: TRBD1
J gene: TRBJ1-3
V gene: TRBV9
clone size: .
CDR3 protein: CASSVGGPQGAGNTIYF
CDR3 DNA: TGTGCCAGCAGCGTAGGTGGGCCCCAGGGGGCTGGAAACACCATATATTTT

D gene: .
J gene: TRBJ1-1
V gene: TRBV5-1
clone size: .
CDR3 protein: CASSVVPPGNTEAFF
CDR3 DNA: TGCGCCAGCAGCGTGGTCCCCCCGGGGAACACTGAAGCTTTCTTT

D gene: .
J gene: TRBJ2-7
V gene: TRBV9
clone size: .
CDR3 protein: CASSKEEGLIYEQYF
CDR3 DNA: TGTGCCAGCAGCAAAGAGGAGGGCCTCATCTACGAGCAGTACTTC

D gene: .
J gene: TRBJ2-1
V gene: TRBV5-1
clone size: .
CDR3 protein: CASSLAAGSYNEQFF
CDR3 DNA: TGCGCCAGCAGCTTGGCCGCAGGTTCCTACAATGAGCAGTTCTTC

D gene: TRBD2
J gene: TRBJ2-7
V gene: TRBV6-5
clone size: .
CDR3 protein: CASSYLTSGSPYEQYF
CDR3 DNA: TGTGCCAGCAGTTACCTTACTAGCGGGAGCCCCTACGAGCAGTACTTC

D gene: .
J gene: TRBJ2-1
V gene: TRBV4-1
clone size: .
CDR3 protein: CASSRPGLSSYNEQFF
CDR3 DNA: TGCGCCAGCAGCCGACCTGGGCTTTCCTCCTACAATGAGCAGTTCTTC

D gene: .
J gene: TRBJ1-2
V gene: TRBV6-5
clone size: .
CDR3 protein: CASSSSAGHNYGYTF
CDR3 DNA: TGTGCCAGCAGCTCCAGCGCGGGCCACAACTATGGCTACACCTTC

D gene: .
J gene: TRBJ2-3
V gene: TRBV6-1
clone size: .
CDR3 protein: CASSDSPASSGDTQYF
CDR3 DNA: TGTGCCAGCAGTGATAGCCCGGCTAGCTCAGGAGATACGCAGTATTTT

D gene: TRBD2
J gene: TRBJ2-1
V gene: TRBV9
clone size: .
CDR3 protein: CASSSSGEPVGNEQFF
CDR3 DNA: TGTGCCAGCAGCTCCAGCGGGGAACCGGTGGGGAATGAGCAGTTCTTC

D gene: TRBD2
J gene: TRBJ2-7
V gene: TRBV15
clone size: .
CDR3 protein: CATSSARGGPYEQYF
CDR3 DNA: TGTGCCACCAGCAGTGCTCGGGGGGGCCCCTACGAGCAGTACTTC

D gene: TRBD2
J gene: TRBJ2-7
V gene: TRBV7-2
clone size: .
CDR3 protein: CASSLSGGSYEQYF
CDR3 DNA: TGTGCCAGCAGCTTGAGCGGGGGTTCTTACGAGCAGTACTTC

D gene: .
J gene: TRBJ1-2
V gene: TRBV7-9
clone size: once
CDR3 protein: CASSVKATGYTF
CDR3 DNA: TGTGCCAGCAGCGTCAAAGCCACGGGCTACACCTTC

D gene: .
J gene: TRBJ2-1
V gene: TRBV4-3
clone size: .
CDR3 protein: CASSQGSSSSYNEQFF
CDR3 DNA: TGCGCCAGCAGCCAAGGGTCCTCGAGCTCCTACAATGAGCAGTTCTTC

D gene: TRBD2
J gene: TRBJ2-7
V gene: TRBV19
clone size: .
CDR3 protein: CASSISGTSEDEQYF
CDR3 DNA: TGTGCCAGTAGTATAAGCGGGACTAGCGAGGACGAGCAGTACTTC

D gene: .
J gene: TRBJ2-1
V gene: TRBV18
clone size: .
CDR3 protein: CASSPITGLSYNEQFF
CDR3 DNA: TGTGCCAGCTCACCTATTACAGGGCTCTCCTACAATGAGCAGTTCTTC

D gene: TRBD1
J gene: TRBJ1-3
V gene: TRBV9
clone size: once
CDR3 protein: CASSGEGTGSRSGNTIYF
CDR3 DNA: TGTGCCAGCAGCGGTGAGGGGACAGGGTCTCGCTCTGGAAACACCATATATTTT